The 25 T cell receptor beta chains below all came from one sample that was sequenced in a study of T-cell reconstitution after alpha-beta-depleted transplantation in children. The TCRbeta library incorporated unique molecular identifiers. TCRdb reprocessed the PCR reads with MiXCR, giving one entry per CDR3 protein. The data hold about 350,000 distinct CDR3 sequences, with 10% to 15% observed a single time. The sequencing used PBMCs, collected from the stem cell graft. These receptors all come from a human donor who donated a stem cell graft to a child with Fanconi anemia.

In its sample, this clonotype was seen a few times. The chain links TRBV2 to TRBJ1-1; D may be TRBD1 (6 bases). Germline CDR1 is SNHLY and CDR2 is FYNNEI. V was clipped by 8 bases and J by 0 bases, with 10 bases between them. This CDR3 spans 13 amino acids. In DNA, the CDR3 is TGTGCCAGCGGACAGCTCATGAACACTGAAGCTTTCTTT. This sequence encodes CASGQLMNTEAFF.

This clonotype was observed at least ten times. The chain has TRBV6-2 or TRBV6-3 and TRBJ2-1; 9 bases map to TRBD1. J gave up 10 bases and V 7 bases, and 17 bases lay outside the gene matches. The CDR3 is 16 residues long. Looked up from germline, CDR1 is MNHEY and CDR2 is SVGEGT. CDR3 DNA: TGTGCCAGCATCCCGGGGAGGACAGGGGACCTAGGAGAGCAGTTCTTC. This sequence encodes CASIPGRTGDLGEQFF.

The sample holds a few counts of this clonotype. The rearrangement links TRBV7-3 to TRBJ1-1; D remains ambiguous. V was clipped by 0 bases and J by 0 bases, with 8 bases between them. Germline V gene lookup returns CDR1 SGHTA and CDR2 FQGTGA. The CDR3 covers 15 residues. In nucleotides, the CDR3 is TGTGCCAGCAGCTTAACGGGCGAGATGAACACTGAAGCTTTCTTT. Its translation is CASSLTGEMNTEAFF.

This clonotype showed up just a few times. The rearrangement uses TRBV9 and TRBJ2-7; weak D call: TRBD2 (5 bases). V shed 4 bases and J shed 3 bases, with 17 bases lying between them. Germline CDR1 reads SGDLS; CDR2 reads YYNGEE. This CDR3 contains 15 residues. CDR3 sequence (DNA): TGTGCCAGCAGCCCGACGGGATTTCTAGACTACGAGCAGTACTTC. Translated, it gives CASSPTGFLDYEQYF.

This clonotype occurred many times. The V call is TRBV6-5, the J call TRBJ1-5, with 7 bases identical to TRBD1. Per the germline V gene, CDR1 is MNHEY and CDR2 is SVGAGI. CDR3 size: 11 residues. Trimming cost V 4 bases and J 11 bases; bases outside gene matches: 2. DNA for the CDR3: TGTGCCAGCAGTTTTCAGGGGGCCCAGCATTTT. Protein product: CASSFQGAQHF.

The chain links TRBV4-2 to TRBJ2-3; 14 nucleotides match TRBD2. CDR3 length equals 18 residues. The V gene's germline CDR1 is LGHNA and CDR2 YNFKEQ. After removal of 4 bases from V and 5 bases from J, the junction contained 11 bases not matched to a gene. Written as DNA, the CDR3 is TGTGCCAGCAGCCCGGCCCTGACTAGCGGGGGGGCCCAAGATACGCAGTATTTT. This sequence encodes CASSPALTSGGAQDTQYF.

V is TRBV5-1 and J is TRBJ2-3; D unclear. V shed 2 bases and J shed 6 bases, with 10 bases lying between them. The CDR3 runs to 13 residues. Germline V gene lookup returns CDR1 SGHRS and CDR2 YFSETQ. CDR3 bases: TGCGCCAGCAGCTTCGACATACCGGATACGCAGTATTTT. This translates into CASSFDIPDTQYF.

This clonotype was recorded many times. This sequence joins TRBV20-1 and TRBJ2-2; 7 positions match TRBD1. The germline gives CDR1 DFQATT, CDR2 SNEGSKA (reference sequence). V lost 6 bases and J lost 3; bases outside the gene matches: 7. This CDR3 is built from 14 residues. CDR3 coding DNA: TGCAGTGCCATAGGGGGCGCCGACACCGGGGAGCTGTTTTTT. Amino acids: CSAIGGADTGELFF.

The rearrangement joins TRBV4-3 to TRBJ1-2, with unresolved D. Between the trimmed V and J ends, which lost 1 base and 2 bases, there was a span of 8 bases. The CDR3 consists of 14 residues. Germline CDR1 LGHNA, CDR2 YSLEER. The CDR3 here is CASSQVRSNYGYTF. DNA for the CDR3: TGCGCCAGCAGCCAAGTGAGGTCCAACTATGGCTACACCTTC.

This clonotype was seen at least ten times. The rearrangement links TRBV9 to TRBJ2-1, with a weak D call TRBD1 (6 bases). Germline CDR1 SGDLS, CDR2 YYNGEE. The CDR3 extends over 15 amino acids. The germline V and J ends were trimmed by 0 bases and 4 bases, with 11 bases remaining between them. For the CDR3, the DNA is TGTGCCAGCAGCGTAGGAGGGGACAAGTACAATGAGCAGTTCTTC. Its translation: CASSVGGDKYNEQFF. Together with reference TRBV9 and TRBJ2-1, the CDR3 gives the full variable domain: DSGVTQTPKHLITATGQRVTLRCSPRSGDLSVYWYQQSLDQGLQFLIQYYNGEERAKGNILERFSAQQFPDLHSELNLSSLELGDSALYFCASSVGGDKYNEQFFGPGTRLTVL.

This rearrangement joins TRBV12-3 or TRBV12-4 to TRBJ2-5, with D possibly matching TRBD2 (7 bases). The CDR3 runs 14 residues. V lost 6 bases and J 5 bases, leaving 16 bases between the germline ends. The DNA for the CDR3 is TGTGCCAGCAGCGTTAGGGGGGGCCTGGAGACCCAGTACTTC. Translated, it gives CASSVRGGLETQYF.

The chain employs TRBV20-1 and TRBJ1-5; 7 nucleotides line up with TRBD1. The V segment lost 2 bases and the J segment 0 bases; nucleotides outside the gene matches: 4. Germline V gives CDR1 DFQATT, CDR2 SNEGSKA (reference sequence). This CDR3 region has 15 residues. The CDR3 sequence: CSARPGGLSNQPQHF. The DNA of the CDR3 is TGCAGTGCTAGACCAGGGGGACTTAGCAATCAGCCCCAGCATTTT.

This clonotype was detected only a few times. J is TRBJ1-6 and V is TRBV20-1; the D gene is possibly TRBD1 (5 bases). Between the trimmed V and J ends, which lost 4 bases and 9 bases, there was a span of 16 bases. Germline values: CDR1 DFQATT, CDR2 SNEGSKA (reference sequence). The CDR3 extends over 14 amino acids. In nucleotides, the CDR3 is TGCAGTGCTATACTTCAGGGAAGGGGTTCACCCCTCCACTTT. Its translation is CSAILQGRGSPLHF.

The J gene is TRBJ1-1, the V gene TRBV7-2; 9 bases map to TRBD1. V shed 4 bases and J 0 bases; nucleotides not matched to a gene: 6. From germline, CDR1 is SGHTA and CDR2 FQGNSA. The CDR3 runs 16 residues. CDR3 in amino acids: CASSYRGPEVNTEAFF. CDR3 nucleotides: TGTGCCAGCAGCTACAGGGGGCCGGAAGTGAACACTGAAGCTTTCTTT.

J is TRBJ2-5 and V is TRBV7-6; D call uncertain. CDR1 is SGHVS, CDR2 FNYEAQ, per germline. The CDR3 has 14 amino acids. V lost 2 bases, J lost 6 bases, and 13 bases lay in between. The DNA for the CDR3 is TGTGCCAGCAGCTTAACGGGCCTCCTCAAGACCCAGTACTTC. Encoded protein: CASSLTGLLKTQYF.

The table lists this clonotype with a few counts. V gene TRBV28 combines with J gene TRBJ2-1; D remains unclear. The V end was cut by 7 bases, the J end by 7 bases, with 17 bases between. Germline CDR1 reads MDHEN; CDR2 reads SYDVKM. The CDR3 covers 14 residues. The CDR3 region has the DNA TGTGCCAGCACCCAGGACCCGCAGTGGAATGAGCAGTTCTTC. The encoded protein is CASTQDPQWNEQFF.

Of note for this clonotype: Mismatch with germline at one junction end may stem from a read error. The rearrangement uses TRBV15 and TRBJ2-1, with 16 nucleotides matching TRBD2. Per germline, CDR1 LNHNV and CDR2 YYDKDF (reference sequence). The CDR3 covers 15 residues. CDR3 amino acids: CATGTSGGAYNGQFF. The DNA of the CDR3 is TGTGCCACCGGGACTAGCGGGGGGGCCTACAATGGGCAGTTCTTC.

This clonotype has more than one count but fewer than ten. CDR3 in DNA: TGTGCCAGCAGTTTAAAGGGGATAATGAACACTGAAGCTTTCTTT. Its translation is CASSLKGIMNTEAFF. The rearrangement links TRBV27 to TRBJ1-1; tentatively, D is TRBD1 (5 bases). Germline CDR1 is MNHEY and CDR2 is SMNVEV (reference sequence). The CDR3 is 15 amino acids. Trimming took 2 bases from V and 0 from J, leaving 10 bases between them.

Points on this clonotype: A much larger clonotype is one base distant, so this may be a read error. V usage is TRBV28 and J usage is TRBJ2-7, with D uncertain. CDR1 is MDHEN, CDR2 SYDVKM, per germline. This CDR3 contains 14 residues. The CDR3 bases are TGTGCCAGCAGGCCAGGTGGTGGCTCCTGCGAGCAGTACTTC. Its protein product is CASRPGGGSCEQYF.

The table lists this clonotype with a few counts. The chain uses TRBV7-8 and TRBJ1-6; the match to TRBD1 covers 7 bases. V shed 2 bases and J 7 bases; nucleotides not matched to a gene: 8. The CDR3 length is 16 residues. Per the germline V gene, CDR1 is SGHVS and CDR2 is FQNEAQ. In DNA form, the CDR3 reads TGTGCCAGCAGCTTAAGACAGGGCGCGGGGAATTCACCCCTCCACTTT. This encodes CASSLRQGAGNSPLHF.

The table lists this clonotype with a few counts. The chain carries TRBV20-1 and TRBJ2-5, with D perhaps matching TRBD1 (5 bases). CDR3 length: 13 residues. Germline CDR1 reads DFQATT; CDR2 reads SNEGSKA (reference sequence). Trimming took 2 bases from V and 7 from J, leaving 14 bases between them. CDR3 coding DNA: TGCAGTGCTAGACCCGACAGCCGCATGACCCAGTACTTC. It yields the protein CSARPDSRMTQYF.

This clonotype was seen more than once but under ten times. The V call is TRBV4-3, the J call TRBJ2-2; D unresolved. This CDR3 has 15 residues. Germline loops: CDR1 LGHNA, CDR2 YSLEER. Trimming left V 6 bases short and J 0 bases short, with 11 bases between. The CDR3 region has the DNA TGCGCCAGCAGTATCAGCGCCGCGAACACCGGGGAGCTGTTTTTT. This sequence encodes CASSISAANTGELFF.

The chain combines TRBV29-1 with TRBJ1-5; 10 nucleotides line up with TRBD1. Germline-derived CDR1 and CDR2 are SQVTM and ANQGSEA. CDR3 length equals 14 residues. The V segment lost 7 bases and the J segment 5 bases; nucleotides outside the gene matches: 8. Written as DNA, the CDR3 is TGCAGCGCCATTCTTGGGACAGGGGATCAGCCCCAGCATTTT. This translates into CSAILGTGDQPQHF.

This clonotype has a count of ten or more. The chain has TRBV7-2 and TRBJ2-2; a weak D match, TRBD2 (5 bases). V was clipped by 5 bases and J by 6 bases, with 19 bases between them. CDR1 SGHTA and CDR2 FQGNSA come from the germline V gene. The CDR3 length is 16 residues. This CDR3 is CASSKRASRRAGELFF. The CDR3, as DNA: TGTGCCAGCAGCAAAAGGGCTTCTAGGCGGGCCGGGGAGCTGTTTTTT.

This clonotype was picked up many times. The chain has TRBV28 and TRBJ1-1; D is unresolved. This CDR3 region has 16 residues. Germline V gene data show CDR1 as MDHEN and CDR2 as SYDVKM. Trimming removed 5 bases at V and 1 base at J, with 17 bases between. CDR3 region: CASSTPVASQNTEAFF. The CDR3 nucleotides read TGTGCCAGCAGTACTCCTGTGGCCAGCCAGAACACTGAAGCTTTCTTT.